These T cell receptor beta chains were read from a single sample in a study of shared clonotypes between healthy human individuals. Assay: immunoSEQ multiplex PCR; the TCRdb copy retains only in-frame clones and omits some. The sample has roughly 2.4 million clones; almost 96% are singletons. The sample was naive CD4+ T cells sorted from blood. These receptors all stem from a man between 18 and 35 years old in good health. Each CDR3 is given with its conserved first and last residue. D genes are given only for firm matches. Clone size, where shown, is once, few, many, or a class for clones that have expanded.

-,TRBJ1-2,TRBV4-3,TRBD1,TGCGCCAGCAGCCAAGGACTGACAGGGGGCTATGGCTACACCTTC,CASSQGLTGGYGYTF
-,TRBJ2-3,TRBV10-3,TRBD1,TGTGCCATCAGTGATACAGGGGGTTCACAAGTCGATACGCAGTATTTT,CAISDTGGSQVDTQYF
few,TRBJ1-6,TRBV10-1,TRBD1,TGCGCCAGCAGTGAAGGACAGGTTAATTCACCCCTCCACTTT,CASSEGQVNSPLHF
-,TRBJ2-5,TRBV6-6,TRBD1,TGTGCCAGCAGTTACTCGGGACAGGGACAAGAGACCCAGTACTTC,CASSYSGQGQETQYF
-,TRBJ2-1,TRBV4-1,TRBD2,TGCGCCAGCAGCCAAAGGCTAGCGGGGGGATACAATGAGCAGTTCTTC,CASSQRLAGGYNEQFF
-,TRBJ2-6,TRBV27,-,TGTGCCAGCAGTCTCAACGGGGTGGAGGGAAACTCTGGGGCCAACGTCCTGACTTTC,CASSLNGVEGNSGANVLTF
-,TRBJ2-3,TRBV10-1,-,TGCGCCAGCAGTGAGCAGGGCCTGGGGGGCACAGATACGCAGTATTTT,CASSEQGLGGTDTQYF
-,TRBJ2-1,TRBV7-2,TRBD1,TGTGCCAGCAGCTACTCCTTACTCCGGGACAGGGTGGGAAGGCAGTTCTTC,CASSYSLLRDRVGRQFF
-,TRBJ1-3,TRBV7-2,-,TGTGCCAGCAGCTTTCCGGGAAACACCATATATTTT,CASSFPGNTIYF
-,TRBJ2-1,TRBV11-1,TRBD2,TGTGCCAGCAGCCCGGGGACTAGCGGGGCTTGGAATGAGCAGTTCTTC,CASSPGTSGAWNEQFF
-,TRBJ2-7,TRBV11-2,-,TGTGCCAGCAGCCCGACGGGGCCGGGGTACGAGCAGTACTTC,CASSPTGPGYEQYF
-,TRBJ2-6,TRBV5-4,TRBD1,TGTGCCAGCAGCTTGGACAACAGGGGGCGAGGGGCCAACGTCCTGACTTTC,CASSLDNRGRGANVLTF
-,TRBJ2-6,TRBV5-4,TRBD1,TGTGCCAGCAGCTTGGAGGGCAGGGGGAGCTCTGGGGCCAACGTCCTGACTTTC,CASSLEGRGSSGANVLTF
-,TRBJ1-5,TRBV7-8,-,TGTGCCAGCAGCTTAGCGACAGCTTATAGCAATCAGCCCCAGCATTTT,CASSLATAYSNQPQHF
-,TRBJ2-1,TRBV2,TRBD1,TGTGCCACCAACAGGGGGCAGCAGTACAATGAGCAGTTCTTC,CATNRGQQYNEQFF
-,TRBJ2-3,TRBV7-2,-,TGTGCCAGCAGCTCCGTACAGCTGGATACGCAGTATTTT,CASSSVQLDTQYF
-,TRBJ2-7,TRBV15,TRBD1,TGTGCCACCAGCATCGGGACAGGGGGTGGTGAGCAGTACTTC,CATSIGTGGGEQYF
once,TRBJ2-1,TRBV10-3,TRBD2,TGTGCCATCAGGTCTGCGGGGGGGTCCTACAATGAGCAGTTCTTC,CAIRSAGGSYNEQFF
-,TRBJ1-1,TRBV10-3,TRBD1,TGTGCCATCAGTGATGATCTACAGGGGGCTCGAGCTTTCTTT,CAISDDLQGARAFF
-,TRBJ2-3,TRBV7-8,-,TGTGCCAGCAGCTTCGGACAGATCACAGATACGCAGTATTTT,CASSFGQITDTQYF